The T cell receptor (beta chain) described here comes from a study of identical twins. Study-wide findings and caveats: In monozygotic twins, models underestimated the sharing of out-of-frame TCR alpha. Findings came from cross-sectional statistics, without long-term follow-up of donors. Where beta out-of-frame sequences were concerned, excess twin sharing was weaker.

MiXCR was run by TCRdb on the 5' RACE reads, yielding one entry per CDR3 protein. This sample has 450,000 or so distinct CDR3 sequences, with 14% found just once. As regards this clonotype: Its antigen is undetermined.

Trimming removed 4 bases from V and 0 bases from J; junction bases left unmatched: 3. CDR3 size: 15 residues. Germline CDR1 reads SGHNT; CDR2 reads YENEEA. This sample also belongs to another study, concerning yellow fever vaccine responses in identical twins.

This TCR derives from a woman in her late teens or twenties in good health. V usage is TRBV11-3 and J usage is TRBJ2-1, with 7 bases identical to TRBD2. The sample consisted of CD4+ T cells sorted from blood. The CDR3 sequence: CASSSLASSYNEQFF. The CDR3 DNA reads as TGTGCCAGCAGCTCACTAGCGAGCTCCTACAATGAGCAGTTCTTC.